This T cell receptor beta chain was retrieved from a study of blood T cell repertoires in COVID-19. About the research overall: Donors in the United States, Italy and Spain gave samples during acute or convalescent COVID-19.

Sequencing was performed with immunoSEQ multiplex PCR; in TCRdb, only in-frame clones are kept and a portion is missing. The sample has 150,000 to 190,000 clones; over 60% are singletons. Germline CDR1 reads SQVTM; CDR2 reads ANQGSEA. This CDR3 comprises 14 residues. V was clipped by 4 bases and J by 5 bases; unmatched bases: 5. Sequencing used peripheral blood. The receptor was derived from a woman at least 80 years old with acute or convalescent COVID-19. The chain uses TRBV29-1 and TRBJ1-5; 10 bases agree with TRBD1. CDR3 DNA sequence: TGCAGCGTTGTTGGGACAGGGGTCTATCAGCCCCAGCATTTT. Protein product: CSVVGTGVYQPQHF.